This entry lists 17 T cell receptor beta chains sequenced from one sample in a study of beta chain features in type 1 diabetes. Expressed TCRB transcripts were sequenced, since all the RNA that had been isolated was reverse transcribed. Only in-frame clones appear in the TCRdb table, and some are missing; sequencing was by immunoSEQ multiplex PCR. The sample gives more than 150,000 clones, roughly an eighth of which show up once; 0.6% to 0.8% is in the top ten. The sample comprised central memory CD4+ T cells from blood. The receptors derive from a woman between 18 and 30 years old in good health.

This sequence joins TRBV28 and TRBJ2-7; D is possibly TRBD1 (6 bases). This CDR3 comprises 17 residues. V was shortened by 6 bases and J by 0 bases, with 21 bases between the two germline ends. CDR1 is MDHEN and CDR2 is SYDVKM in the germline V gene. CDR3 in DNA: TGTGCCAGCAGGGGTGATGCCGCGGACAGTCTCTCCTACGAGCAGTACTTC. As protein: CASRGDAADSLSYEQYF.

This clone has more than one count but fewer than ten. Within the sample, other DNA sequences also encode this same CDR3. CDR3 amino acids: CASSVGQMNTEAFF. CDR3 DNA sequence: TGTGCCAGCAGCGTAGGACAGATGAACACTGAAGCTTTCTTT. The chain recombines TRBV9 with TRBJ1-1; D might be TRBD1 (5 bases). There are 14 residues in the CDR3. The germline V gene has CDR1 SGDLS and CDR2 YYNGEE. V lost 0 bases and J 0 bases, leaving 6 bases between the germline ends.

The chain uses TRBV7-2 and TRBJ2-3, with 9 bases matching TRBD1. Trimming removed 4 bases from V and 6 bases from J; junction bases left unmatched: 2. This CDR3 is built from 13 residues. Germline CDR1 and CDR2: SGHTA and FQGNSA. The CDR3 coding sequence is TGTGCCAGCAGCTACACAGGGGGCGATACGCAGTATTTT. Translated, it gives CASSYTGGDTQYF.

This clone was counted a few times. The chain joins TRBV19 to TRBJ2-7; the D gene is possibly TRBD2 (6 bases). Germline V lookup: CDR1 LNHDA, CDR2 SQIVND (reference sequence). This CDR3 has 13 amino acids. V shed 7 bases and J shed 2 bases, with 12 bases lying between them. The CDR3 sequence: CASMGGKPYEQYF. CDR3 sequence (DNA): TGTGCCAGTATGGGCGGGAAGCCCTACGAGCAGTACTTC.

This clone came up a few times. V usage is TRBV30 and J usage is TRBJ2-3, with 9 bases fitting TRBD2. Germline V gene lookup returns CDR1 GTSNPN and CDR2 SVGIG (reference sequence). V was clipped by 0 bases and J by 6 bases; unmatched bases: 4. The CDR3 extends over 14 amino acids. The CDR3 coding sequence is TGTGCCTGGAGTGTACCTAGCGGGGCGGATACGCAGTATTTT. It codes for CAWSVPSGADTQYF. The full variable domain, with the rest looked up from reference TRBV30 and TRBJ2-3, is SQTIHQWPATLVQPVGSPLSLECTVEGTSNPNLYWYRQAAGRGLQLLFYSVGIGQISSEVPQNLSASRPQDRQFILSSKKLLLSDSGFYLCAWSVPSGADTQYFGPGTRLTVL.

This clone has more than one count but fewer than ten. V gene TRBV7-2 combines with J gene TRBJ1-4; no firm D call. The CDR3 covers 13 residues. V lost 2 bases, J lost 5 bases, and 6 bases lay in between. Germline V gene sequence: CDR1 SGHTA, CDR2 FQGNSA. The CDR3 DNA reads TGTGCCAGCAGCTTATTCCAGAATGAAAAACTGTTTTTT. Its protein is CASSLFQNEKLFF. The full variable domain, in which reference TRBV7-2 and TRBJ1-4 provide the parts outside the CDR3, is GAGVSQSPSNKVTEKGKDVELRCDPISGHTALYWYRQSLGQGLEFLIYFQGNSAPDKSGLPSDRFSAERTGGSVSTLTIQRTQQEDSAVYLCASSLFQNEKLFFGSGTQLSVL.

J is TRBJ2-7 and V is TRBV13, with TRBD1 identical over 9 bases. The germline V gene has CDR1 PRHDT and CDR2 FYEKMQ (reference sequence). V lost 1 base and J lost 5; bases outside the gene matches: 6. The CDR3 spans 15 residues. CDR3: CASSLVEQGAHEQYF. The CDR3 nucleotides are TGTGCCAGCAGCTTAGTAGAACAGGGGGCGCACGAGCAGTACTTC.

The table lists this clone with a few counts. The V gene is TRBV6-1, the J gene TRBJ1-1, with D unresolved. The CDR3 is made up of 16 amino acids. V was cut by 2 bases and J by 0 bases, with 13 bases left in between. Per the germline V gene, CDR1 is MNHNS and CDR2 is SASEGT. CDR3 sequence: CASSESQAHMNTEAFF. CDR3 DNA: TGTGCCAGCAGTGAATCGCAGGCGCACATGAACACTGAAGCTTTCTTT.

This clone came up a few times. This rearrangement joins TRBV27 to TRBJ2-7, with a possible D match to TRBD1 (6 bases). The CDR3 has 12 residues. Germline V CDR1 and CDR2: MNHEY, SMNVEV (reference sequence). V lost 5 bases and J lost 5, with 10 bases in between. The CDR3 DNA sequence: TGTGCCAGCAGTACAGCAGGGGACGAGCAGTACTTC. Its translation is CASSTAGDEQYF.

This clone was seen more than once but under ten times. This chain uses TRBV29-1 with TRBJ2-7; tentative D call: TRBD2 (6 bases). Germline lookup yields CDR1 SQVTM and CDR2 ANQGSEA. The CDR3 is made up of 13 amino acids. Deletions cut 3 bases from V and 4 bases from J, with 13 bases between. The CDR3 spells CSVERVGGYEQYF. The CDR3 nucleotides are TGCAGCGTTGAGAGGGTGGGGGGATACGAGCAGTACTTC.

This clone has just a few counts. The CDR3 spells CASSYSTGRAVEQYF. CDR3 nucleotides: TGTGCCAGCAGTTACTCGACCGGGAGGGCCGTCGAGCAGTACTTC. V is TRBV6-5 and J is TRBJ2-7; 8 bases agree with TRBD2. The CDR3 contains 15 residues. V shed 0 bases and J 6 bases; nucleotides not matched to a gene: 7. Germline V gene lookup returns CDR1 MNHEY and CDR2 SVGAGI.

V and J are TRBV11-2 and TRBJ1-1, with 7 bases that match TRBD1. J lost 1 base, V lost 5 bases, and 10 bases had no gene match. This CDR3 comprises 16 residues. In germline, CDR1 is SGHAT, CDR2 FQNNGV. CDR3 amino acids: CASSPRQGYRNTEAFF. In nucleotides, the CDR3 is TGTGCCAGCAGCCCTCGACAGGGATACAGGAACACTGAAGCTTTCTTT.

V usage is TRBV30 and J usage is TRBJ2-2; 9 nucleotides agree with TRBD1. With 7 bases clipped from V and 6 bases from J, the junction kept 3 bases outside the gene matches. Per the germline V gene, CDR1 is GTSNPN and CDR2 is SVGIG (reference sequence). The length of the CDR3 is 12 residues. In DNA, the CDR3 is TGTGCCTTGGACAGGGGACCCGGGGAGCTGTTTTTT. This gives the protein CALDRGPGELFF. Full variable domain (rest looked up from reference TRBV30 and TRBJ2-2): SQTIHQWPATLVQPVGSPLSLECTVEGTSNPNLYWYRQAAGRGLQLLFYSVGIGQISSEVPQNLSASRPQDRQFILSSKKLLLSDSGFYLCALDRGPGELFFGEGSRLTVL.

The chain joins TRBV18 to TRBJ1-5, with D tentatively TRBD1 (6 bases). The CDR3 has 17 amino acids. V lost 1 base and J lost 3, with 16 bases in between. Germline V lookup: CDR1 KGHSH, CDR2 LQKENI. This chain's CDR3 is CASSPRISGGNNQPQHF. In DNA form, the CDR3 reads TGTGCCAGCTCACCACGTATTAGTGGGGGCAACAATCAGCCCCAGCATTTT.

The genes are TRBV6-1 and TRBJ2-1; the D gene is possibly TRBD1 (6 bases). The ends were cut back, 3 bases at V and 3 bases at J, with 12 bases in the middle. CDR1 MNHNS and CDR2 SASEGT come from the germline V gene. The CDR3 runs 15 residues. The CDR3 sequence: CASSDSPGVYNEQFF. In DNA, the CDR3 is TGTGCCAGCAGTGACTCCCCAGGGGTCTACAATGAGCAGTTCTTC.

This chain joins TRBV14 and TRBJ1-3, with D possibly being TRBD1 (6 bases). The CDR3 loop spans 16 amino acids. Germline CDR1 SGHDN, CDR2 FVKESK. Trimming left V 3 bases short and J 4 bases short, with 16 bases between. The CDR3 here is CASSQRLTGNGNTIYF. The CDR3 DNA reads TGTGCCAGCAGCCAGAGATTAACAGGGAACGGAAACACCATATATTTT. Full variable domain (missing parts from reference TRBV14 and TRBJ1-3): EAGVTQFPSHSVIEKGQTVTLRCDPISGHDNLYWYRRVMGKEIKFLLHFVKESKQDESGMPNNRFLAERTGGTYSTLKVQPAELEDSGVYFCASSQRLTGNGNTIYFGEGSWLTVV.

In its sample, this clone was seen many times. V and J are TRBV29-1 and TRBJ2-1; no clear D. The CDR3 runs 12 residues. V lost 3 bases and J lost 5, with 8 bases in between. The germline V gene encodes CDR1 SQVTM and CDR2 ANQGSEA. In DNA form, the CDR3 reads TGCAGCGTTGACTGGCTCCACAATGAGCAGTTCTTC. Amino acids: CSVDWLHNEQFF.